This T cell receptor beta chain was sequenced for a study of T cells in Graves' hyperthyroidism and ophthalmopathy. Clinical symptoms, serum thyroxine and TRAb, thyroid ultrasound and orbital computed tomography were used for the diagnoses. Amplification yielded TCR beta CDR3 regions, with RNA transcripts as the source. The study used the HTBI primer set for a first-round RT-PCR of the TCR CDR3. TCRdb passed the multiplex PCR reads through MiXCR, listing each CDR3 protein once. The sample has approximately 400,000 distinct CDR3 sequences; approximately 14% are singletons. The CDR3 runs to 16 residues. V lost 5 bases, J lost 7 bases, and 14 bases stayed unmatched. CDR1 and CDR2 (germline): LNHDA, SQIVND (reference sequence). This clonotype showed up just a few times.

The TCR was taken from a woman younger than 30 with Graves' hyperthyroidism. The chain recombines TRBV19 with TRBJ2-5, with 9 bases matching TRBD1. The sequenced sample was blood. CDR3 protein: CASSPRDREAYGTQYF. DNA of the CDR3: TGTGCCAGTAGTCCCAGGGACAGGGAGGCTTATGGGACCCAGTACTTC. Complete variable domain (other parts from reference TRBV19 and TRBJ2-5): DGGITQSPKYLFRKEGQNVTLSCEQNLNHDAMYWYRQDPGQGLRLIYYSQIVNDFQKGDIAEGYSVSREKKESFPLTVTSAQKNPTAFYLCASSPRDREAYGTQYFGPGTRLLVL.